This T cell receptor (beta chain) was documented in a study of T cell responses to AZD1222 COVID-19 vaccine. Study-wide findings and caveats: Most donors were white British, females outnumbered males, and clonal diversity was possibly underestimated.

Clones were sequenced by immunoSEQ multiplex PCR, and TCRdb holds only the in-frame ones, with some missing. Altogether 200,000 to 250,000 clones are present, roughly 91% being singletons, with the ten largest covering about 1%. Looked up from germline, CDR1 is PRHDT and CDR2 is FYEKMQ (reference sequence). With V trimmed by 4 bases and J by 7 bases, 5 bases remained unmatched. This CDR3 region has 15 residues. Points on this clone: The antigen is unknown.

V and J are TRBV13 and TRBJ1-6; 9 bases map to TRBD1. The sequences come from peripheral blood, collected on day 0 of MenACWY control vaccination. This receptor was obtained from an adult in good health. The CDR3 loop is CASSSTGTGNSPLHF. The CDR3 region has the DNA TGTGCCAGCAGCTCGACCGGGACAGGGAATTCACCCCTCCACTTT.